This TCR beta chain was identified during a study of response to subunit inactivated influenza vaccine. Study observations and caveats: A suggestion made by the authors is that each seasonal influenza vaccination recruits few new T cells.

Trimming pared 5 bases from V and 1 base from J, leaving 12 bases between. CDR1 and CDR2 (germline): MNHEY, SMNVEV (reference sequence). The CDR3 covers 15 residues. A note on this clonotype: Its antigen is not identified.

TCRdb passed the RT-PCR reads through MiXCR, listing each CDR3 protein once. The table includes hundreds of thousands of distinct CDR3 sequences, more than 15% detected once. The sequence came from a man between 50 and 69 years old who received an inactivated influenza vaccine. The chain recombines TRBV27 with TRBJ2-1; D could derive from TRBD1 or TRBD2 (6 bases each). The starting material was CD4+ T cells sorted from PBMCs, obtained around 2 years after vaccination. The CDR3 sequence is CASSHGGGSYNEQFF. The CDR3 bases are TGTGCCAGCAGTCACGGAGGGGGATCCTACAATGAGCAGTTCTTC.